This passage covers 6 T cell receptor beta chains from one sample sequenced in a study of T cells after yellow fever vaccination. TCRdb reprocessed the 5' RACE reads via MiXCR and lists one record per CDR3 protein. Here the sample spans just under 600,000 distinct CDR3 sequences, approximately 15% being singletons. The sequences come from PBMCs, collected on the day of the yellow fever booster vaccination. The receptors originated from a man aged 30 to 45 who received the YFV17D yellow fever vaccine.

This clonotype was found a few times. The chain carries TRBV12-3 or TRBV12-4 and TRBJ2-5, with 13 bases matching TRBD2. V was pared by 5 bases and J by 4 bases, with 10 bases of the junction left unmatched. The CDR3 spans 17 residues. Here the CDR3 reads CASSLTGTSGTRETQYF. For the CDR3, the DNA is TGTGCCAGCAGTCTTACCGGGACTAGCGGGACACGAGAGACCCAGTACTTC.

This clonotype turned up a few times. The chain recombines TRBV27 with TRBJ1-5, with a weak D call TRBD1 (5 bases). V shed 1 base and J shed 7 bases, with 20 bases lying between them. Per germline, CDR1 MNHEY and CDR2 SMNVEV (reference sequence). This CDR3 has 17 amino acids. The CDR3 DNA is TGTGCCAGCAGTTTATGGTCGAGGGGAGGGGACGGCCAGCCCCAGCATTTT. Encoded protein: CASSLWSRGGDGQPQHF.

This chain uses TRBV20-1 with TRBJ2-3; the match to TRBD1 covers 10 bases. Unmatched junction bases numbered 4, after V lost 1 base and J lost 6 bases. CDR1 DFQATT and CDR2 SNEGSKA come from the germline V gene (reference sequence). The length of the CDR3 is 14 residues. CDR3 in amino acids: CSARGGTGVDTQYF. CDR3 in DNA: TGCAGTGCTAGAGGAGGGACAGGGGTGGATACGCAGTATTTT.

This chain connects TRBV12-3 or TRBV12-4 to TRBJ2-2; maybe TRBD2 (5 bases). Trimming stripped 6 bases from V and 4 bases from J, with 12 bases between. The CDR3 contains 14 residues. In nucleotides, the CDR3 is TGTGCCAGCAGGGGGAGTGGGAGCACCGGGGAGCTGTTTTTT. Translated: CASRGSGSTGELFF.

This clonotype turned up a few times. J is TRBJ2-7 and V is TRBV9; 7 bases line up with TRBD1. The length of the CDR3 is 14 residues. Germline CDR1 reads SGDLS; CDR2 reads YYNGEE. V shed 3 bases, J shed 6 bases, and the junction held 9 bases outside the gene matches. The chain's CDR3 is CASSDGQAWSEQYF. The CDR3 nucleotides read TGTGCCAGCAGCGACGGACAGGCCTGGAGCGAGCAGTACTTC. Combining the CDR3 with reference TRBV9 and TRBJ2-7 gives the whole variable domain DSGVTQTPKHLITATGQRVTLRCSPRSGDLSVYWYQQSLDQGLQFLIQYYNGEERAKGNILERFSAQQFPDLHSELNLSSLELGDSALYFCASSDGQAWSEQYFGPGTRLTVT.

The table lists this clonotype with a few counts. V usage is TRBV20-1 and J usage is TRBJ2-7; D not certain. Trimming left V 7 bases short and J 2 bases short, with 9 bases between. The V gene's germline CDR1 is DFQATT and CDR2 SNEGSKA (reference sequence). The CDR3 consists of 11 residues. Here the CDR3 reads CSGQETYEQYF. The CDR3 DNA is TGCAGTGGTCAGGAGACCTACGAGCAGTACTTC.